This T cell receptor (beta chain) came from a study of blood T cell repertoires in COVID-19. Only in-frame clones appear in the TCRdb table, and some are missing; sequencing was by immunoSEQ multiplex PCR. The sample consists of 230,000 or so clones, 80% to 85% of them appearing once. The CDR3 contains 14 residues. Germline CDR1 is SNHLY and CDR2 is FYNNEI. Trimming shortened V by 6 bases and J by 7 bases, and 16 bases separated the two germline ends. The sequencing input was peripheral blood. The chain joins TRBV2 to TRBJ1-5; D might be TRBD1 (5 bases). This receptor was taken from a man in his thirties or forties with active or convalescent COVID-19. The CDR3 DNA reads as TGTGCCAGCAGCCAGGGAAGGGAAGGGCAGCCCCAGCATTTT. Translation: CASSQGREGQPQHF.